This T cell receptor beta chain was identified during a study of tumor and adjacent non-tumor tissue in lung cancer. Study-wide context: Patients were aged roughly 30 to 76, 10 men and a handful of women, stage I to III. Study-level findings and limits: Tumor tissue had significantly higher TCR diversity than normal lung.

The CDR3 runs to 14 residues. Germline loops: CDR1 SEHNR, CDR2 FQNEAQ (reference sequence). Trimming removed 8 bases at V and 6 bases at J, with 20 bases between. No cell sorting was done before RNA was extracted from the tissue. More than 3 cm separated this lung sample from the edge of the tumor. This clonotype was observed a single time. Its antigen remains unidentified. Three rounds of nested PCR, following a modified ARM-PCR protocol, produced the TCRbeta library. TCRdb re-analysed the multiplex PCR reads in MiXCR, keeping a single row per CDR3 protein. The sample carries 77,000 or so distinct CDR3 sequences, 76% recorded once.

V is TRBV7-9 and J is TRBJ2-7; possible D gene TRBD2, 5 bases. The sequence was collected from a man aged 65-85 years with non-small cell lung cancer. The specimen sequenced was distant non-tumor lung tissue. The CDR3 coding sequence is TGTGCCAGCTCCCGGGATAAGGGATTTGGCGAGCAGTACTTC. As protein: CASSRDKGFGEQYF.